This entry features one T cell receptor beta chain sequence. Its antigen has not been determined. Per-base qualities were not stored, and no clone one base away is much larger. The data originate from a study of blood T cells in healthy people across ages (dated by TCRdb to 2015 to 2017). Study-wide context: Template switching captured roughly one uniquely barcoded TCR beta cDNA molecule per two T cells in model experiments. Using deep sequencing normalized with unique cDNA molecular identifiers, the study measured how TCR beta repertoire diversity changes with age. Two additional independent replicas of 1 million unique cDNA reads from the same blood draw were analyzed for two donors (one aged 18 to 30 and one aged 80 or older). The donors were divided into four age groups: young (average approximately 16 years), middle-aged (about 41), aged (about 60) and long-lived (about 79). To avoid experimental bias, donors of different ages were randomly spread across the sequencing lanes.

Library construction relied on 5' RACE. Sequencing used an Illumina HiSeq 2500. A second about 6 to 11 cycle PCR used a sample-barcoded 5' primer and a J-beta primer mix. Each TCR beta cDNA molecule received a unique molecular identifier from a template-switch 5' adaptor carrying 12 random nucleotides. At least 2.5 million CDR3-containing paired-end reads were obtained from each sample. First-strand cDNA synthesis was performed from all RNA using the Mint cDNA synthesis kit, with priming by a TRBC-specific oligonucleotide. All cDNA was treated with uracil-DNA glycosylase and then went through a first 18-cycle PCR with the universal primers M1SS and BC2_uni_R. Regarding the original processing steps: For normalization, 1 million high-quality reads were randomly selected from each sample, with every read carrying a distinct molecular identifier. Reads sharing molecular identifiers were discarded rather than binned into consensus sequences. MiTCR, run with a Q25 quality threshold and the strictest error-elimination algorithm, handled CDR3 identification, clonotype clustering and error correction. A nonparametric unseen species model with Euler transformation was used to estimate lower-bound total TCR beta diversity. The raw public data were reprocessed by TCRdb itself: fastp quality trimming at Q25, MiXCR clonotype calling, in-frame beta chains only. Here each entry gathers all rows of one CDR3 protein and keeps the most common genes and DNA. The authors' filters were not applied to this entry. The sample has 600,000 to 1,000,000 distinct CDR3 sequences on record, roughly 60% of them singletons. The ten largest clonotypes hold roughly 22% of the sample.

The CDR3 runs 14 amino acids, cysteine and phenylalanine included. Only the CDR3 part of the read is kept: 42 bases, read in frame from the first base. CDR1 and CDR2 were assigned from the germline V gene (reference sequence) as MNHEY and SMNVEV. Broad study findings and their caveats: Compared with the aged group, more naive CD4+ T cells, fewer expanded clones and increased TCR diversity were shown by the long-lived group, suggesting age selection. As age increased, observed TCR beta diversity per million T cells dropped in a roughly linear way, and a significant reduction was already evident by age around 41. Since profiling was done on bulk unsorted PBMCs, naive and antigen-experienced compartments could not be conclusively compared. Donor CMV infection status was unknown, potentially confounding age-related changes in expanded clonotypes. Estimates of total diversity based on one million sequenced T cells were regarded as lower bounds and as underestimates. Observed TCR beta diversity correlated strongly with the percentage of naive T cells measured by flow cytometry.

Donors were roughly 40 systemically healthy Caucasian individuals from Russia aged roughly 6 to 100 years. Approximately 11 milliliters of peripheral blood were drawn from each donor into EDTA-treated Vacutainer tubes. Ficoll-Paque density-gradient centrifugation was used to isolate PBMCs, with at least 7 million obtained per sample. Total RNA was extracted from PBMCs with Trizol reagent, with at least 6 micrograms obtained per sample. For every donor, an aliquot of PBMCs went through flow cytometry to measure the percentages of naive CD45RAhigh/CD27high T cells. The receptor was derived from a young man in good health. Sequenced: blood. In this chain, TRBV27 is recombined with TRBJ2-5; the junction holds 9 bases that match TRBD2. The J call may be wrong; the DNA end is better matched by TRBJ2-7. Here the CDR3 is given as CASTFAGGPYEQYF. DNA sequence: TGTGCCAGCACCTTTGCGGGAGGGCCGTACGAGCAGTACTTC.